This TCR beta chain was obtained from a study of T cell responses to AZD1222 COVID-19 vaccine. Whole-study findings and limits: Recipients of two AZD1222 doses showed rising Spike-specific TCR breadth and depth.

Produced via immunoSEQ multiplex PCR; TCRdb's table is partial and in-frame only. This sample contains 150,000 or so clones. Points on this clone: As yet, its antigen is unknown.

Germline V gives CDR1 GTSNPN, CDR2 SVGIG (reference sequence). The CDR3 totals 13 residues. The V gene lost 5 bases and the J gene lost 3 bases, with 13 bases spanning the gap. The chain uses TRBV30 and TRBJ1-2, with D uncertain. This TCR came from an adult in good health. Material for sequencing was peripheral blood. The CDR3 reads CAWYRDPYYGYTF. The CDR3 DNA is TGTGCCTGGTACCGGGATCCTTACTATGGCTACACCTTC.